This entry lists 25 T cell receptor beta chains sequenced from one sample in a study of identical twins. TCRdb reprocessed the 5' RACE reads via MiXCR and lists one record per CDR3 protein. The sample has 600,000 to 850,000 distinct CDR3 sequences, around a sixth seen once. The same sample was also used in a study of T cells expressing NK-cell markers.

Sequenced material: PBMCs. The receptors originated from a woman in her late teens or twenties in good health.

The chain employs TRBV6-1 and TRBJ2-3; D is perhaps TRBD1 or TRBD2 (5 bases each). Germline V CDR1 and CDR2: MNHNS, SASEGT. This CDR3 contains 14 residues. The ends were cut back, 3 bases at V and 2 bases at J, with 9 bases in the middle. The DNA of the CDR3 is TGTGCCAGCAGTGAGGGACCCTACACAGATACGCAGTATTTT. This codes for CASSEGPYTDTQYF.

This clonotype was recorded only once. The V gene is TRBV12-3 or TRBV12-4, the J gene TRBJ2-3; no definite D call. The CDR3 spans 15 residues. V was clipped by 2 bases and J by 4 bases, with 13 bases between them. The CDR3 DNA reads TGTGCCAGCAGTTTAAACTACCCCCGCGCAGATACGCAGTATTTT. Its protein is CASSLNYPRADTQYF.

This clonotype was seen only once. The chain uses TRBV25-1 and TRBJ2-1; 14 nucleotides match TRBD2. The V gene's germline CDR1 is MGHDK and CDR2 SYGVNS. Trimming cost V 10 bases and J 8 bases; bases outside gene matches: 13. The CDR3 runs 16 residues. The CDR3 DNA follows: TGTGCCACCCTAGGTGCCGGGACTAGCGGGAGATATGAGCAGTTCTTC. This encodes CATLGAGTSGRYEQFF. Based on the CDR3 plus reference TRBV25-1 and TRBJ2-1, the full variable domain is EADIYQTPRYLVIGTGKKITLECSQTMGHDKMYWYQQDPGMELHLIHYSYGVNSTEKGDLSSESTVSRIRTEHFPLTLESARPSHTSQYLCATLGAGTSGRYEQFFGPGTRLTVL.

The V gene is TRBV3-1, the J gene TRBJ2-7, with 9 bases fitting TRBD2. CDR1 and CDR2 (germline): LGHDT, YNNKEL (reference sequence). V shed 3 bases and J 6 bases; nucleotides not matched to a gene: 9. This CDR3 contains 15 residues. The CDR3 sequence is CASSQGGSGSREQYF. The CDR3 DNA follows: TGTGCCAGCAGCCAGGGGGGTAGCGGGAGTCGCGAGCAGTACTTC.

The V call is TRBV3-1, the J call TRBJ2-7; 7 bases align to TRBD1. The CDR3 is 14 amino acids. Trimming cost V 6 bases and J 5 bases; bases outside gene matches: 10. Germline-derived CDR1 and CDR2 are LGHDT and YNNKEL (reference sequence). CDR3 sequence (DNA): TGTGCCAGCAGGCAACGGACAGGCCTGGACGAGCAGTACTTC. Its protein product is CASRQRTGLDEQYF.

This clonotype appeared a few times. The chain is built from TRBV5-1 and TRBJ2-1, with 8 bases lining up with TRBD2. With V trimmed by 1 base and J by 1 base, 13 bases remained unmatched. Germline V gene lookup returns CDR1 SGHRS and CDR2 YFSETQ. The length of the CDR3 is 19 residues. CDR3 region: CASSLIGLNSGISYNEQFF. The CDR3 nucleotides read TGCGCCAGCAGCTTGATTGGGTTAAATAGCGGGATTTCCTACAATGAGCAGTTCTTC.

This clonotype was seen a few times. The gene calls are TRBV12-3 or TRBV12-4 and TRBJ2-2; 7 nucleotides agree with TRBD1. Losses at the gene ends were 5 bases for V and 9 bases for J; bases not matched to a gene: 12. The CDR3 length is 15 residues. CDR3 residues: CASSGRDSPFWELFF. The CDR3 region has the DNA TGTGCCAGCAGTGGCCGGGACAGCCCTTTCTGGGAGCTGTTTTTT.

The chain uses TRBV20-1 and TRBJ2-7, with TRBD1 identical over 8 bases. The ends lost 5 bases at V and 5 bases at J; junction bases unmatched: 5. This CDR3 is built from 12 residues. The germline V gene encodes CDR1 DFQATT and CDR2 SNEGSKA (reference sequence). The CDR3 is CSAWTGPHEQYF. For the CDR3, the DNA is TGCAGTGCTTGGACAGGGCCCCACGAGCAGTACTTC.

A few counts support this clonotype. This chain joins TRBV2 and TRBJ2-1, with TRBD2 matching 12 bases. CDR1 SNHLY and CDR2 FYNNEI come from the germline V gene. The ends lost 4 bases at V and 3 bases at J; junction bases unmatched: 4. This CDR3 has 16 residues. The CDR3 loop is CASSGPSGGVYNEQFF. In DNA form, the CDR3 reads TGTGCCAGCAGTGGGCCTAGCGGGGGGGTCTACAATGAGCAGTTCTTC.

This clonotype was observed a handful of times. The chain carries TRBV27 and TRBJ1-1; D is ambiguous. V was shortened by 10 bases and J by 2 bases, with 17 bases between the two germline ends. The CDR3 length is 14 residues. The V gene's germline CDR1 is MNHEY and CDR2 SMNVEV (reference sequence). This chain's CDR3 is CATADAGPNTEAFF. The CDR3 DNA reads TGTGCCACCGCCGATGCAGGACCTAACACTGAAGCTTTCTTT.

The chain uses TRBV12-3 or TRBV12-4 and TRBJ2-1, with TRBD2 matching over 8 bases. The V and J ends lost 6 bases and 8 bases, in that order; junction bases with no gene match: 9. This CDR3 region has 14 residues. The DNA of the CDR3 is TGTGCCAGCAGGGGACTAGTAACGGATGATGAGCAGTTCTTC. Translation gives CASRGLVTDDEQFF.

This clonotype has only a few counts. J is TRBJ2-2 and V is TRBV6-5; 8 bases fit TRBD1. Per germline, CDR1 MNHEY and CDR2 SVGAGI. Trimming cost V 0 bases and J 6 bases; bases outside gene matches: 0. The CDR3 loop spans 14 amino acids. DNA of the CDR3: TGTGCCAGCAGTTACTCCAGGGGGCCCGGGGAGCTGTTTTTT. Translation: CASSYSRGPGELFF.

This clonotype has only a few counts. V and J are TRBV12-3 or TRBV12-4 and TRBJ1-2; D not certain. Trimming left V 6 bases short and J 4 bases short, with 18 bases between. This CDR3 comprises 15 residues. The CDR3 DNA is TGTGCCAGCAGCCCCACCGGACGGCCGTCCTATGGCTACACCTTC. Translating it yields CASSPTGRPSYGYTF.

The chain employs TRBV20-1 and TRBJ2-3; TRBD2 aligns across 13 bases. With 1 base clipped from V and 2 bases from J, the junction kept 6 bases outside the gene matches. The CDR3 is 17 amino acids. CDR1 and CDR2 from the germline V gene are DFQATT and SNEGSKA (reference sequence). DNA for the CDR3: TGCAGTGCTAGAGGACTAGCGGGGGGCACCTTCACAGATACGCAGTATTTT. This translates into CSARGLAGGTFTDTQYF.

This chain uses TRBV6-5 with TRBJ1-3; D remains unclear. V lost 3 bases, J lost 0 bases, and 12 bases lay in between. The CDR3 has 16 amino acids. CDR1 is MNHEY and CDR2 is SVGAGI in the germline V gene. The CDR3 sequence: CASSYARPSSGNTIYF. In DNA, the CDR3 is TGTGCCAGCAGTTATGCCCGTCCTAGCTCTGGAAACACCATATATTTT.

The rearrangement links TRBV30 to TRBJ1-5; D call uncertain. Per the germline V gene, CDR1 is GTSNPN and CDR2 is SVGIG (reference sequence). CDR3 length: 14 amino acids. With 0 bases removed from V and 4 bases from J, the gap between germline ends came to 10 bases. This chain's CDR3 is CAWSVRGVNQPQHF. CDR3 DNA sequence: TGTGCCTGGAGTGTACGTGGAGTAAATCAGCCCCAGCATTTT.

This rearrangement joins TRBV12-3 or TRBV12-4 to TRBJ1-6; D is uncertain. The CDR3 extends over 14 amino acids. The V and J ends lost 6 bases and 10 bases respectively, with 16 bases between them. In DNA form, the CDR3 reads TGTGCCAGCAGCCACGAGCTTAGTTTCTCACCCCTCCACTTT. This sequence encodes CASSHELSFSPLHF.

This chain connects TRBV7-9 to TRBJ2-7, with no clear D. V was trimmed by 5 bases and J by 3 bases, leaving 14 bases between them. Germline assignment: CDR1 SEHNR and CDR2 FQNEAQ (reference sequence). The CDR3 has 14 amino acids. The CDR3 here is CASSPSGMVYEQYF. DNA for the CDR3: TGTGCCAGCAGCCCCAGTGGGATGGTCTACGAGCAGTACTTC.

This clonotype was seen a few times. The rearrangement uses TRBV14 and TRBJ2-3; D unresolved. The CDR3 runs 13 residues. Germline CDR1 is SGHDN and CDR2 is FVKESK. With 1 base removed from V and 3 bases from J, the gap between germline ends came to 5 bases. CDR3 DNA: TGTGCCAGCAGCCAAGTGGAAACAGATACGCAGTATTTT. Its protein product is CASSQVETDTQYF.

This chain connects TRBV15 to TRBJ2-3, with D unclear. Looked up from germline, CDR1 is LNHNV and CDR2 is YYDKDF (reference sequence). Trimming took off 1 base at V and 0 bases at J, with 8 bases between the two ends. The CDR3 consists of 15 residues. CDR3 sequence: CATSRAYLSTDTQYF. CDR3 sequence (DNA): TGTGCCACCAGCAGAGCATACCTCAGCACAGATACGCAGTATTTT.

The table lists this clonotype with a few counts. This rearrangement joins TRBV20-1 to TRBJ2-1; D remains unclear. The V and J ends lost 0 bases and 6 bases respectively, with 9 bases between them. There are 13 residues in the CDR3. Per germline, CDR1 DFQATT and CDR2 SNEGSKA (reference sequence). For the CDR3, the DNA is TGCAGTGCTAGAGATCTAAAGGGCAATGAGCAGTTCTTC. It is translated as CSARDLKGNEQFF.

This clonotype was picked up a small number of times. The J gene is TRBJ2-7, the V gene TRBV20-1; 9 bases map to TRBD2. Germline V CDR1 and CDR2: DFQATT, SNEGSKA (reference sequence). The CDR3 covers 16 residues. Unmatched junction bases numbered 13, after V lost 5 bases and J lost 2 bases. As DNA, the CDR3 is TGCAGTGCTTCCCCCCTCGCTAGCGGGAAACCCTACGAGCAGTACTTC. Translated: CSASPLASGKPYEQYF.

There are a few counts of this clonotype. The CDR3 sequence: CAISGWTSSYEQYF. For the CDR3, the DNA is TGTGCCATCAGTGGTTGGACTAGCTCCTACGAGCAGTACTTC. V is TRBV10-3 and J is TRBJ2-7; 7 bases line up with TRBD2. The trim removed 4 bases at V and 0 bases at J, leaving 3 bases unmatched. The CDR3 consists of 14 residues. CDR1 and CDR2 from the germline V gene are ENHRY and SYGVKD.

This clonotype was seen repeatedly, ten times or more. This chain links TRBV10-3 with TRBJ2-3; 12 nucleotides agree with TRBD2. CDR1 and CDR2 from the germline V gene are ENHRY and SYGVKD. The ends lost 10 bases at V and 0 bases at J; junction bases unmatched: 2. The CDR3 extends over 14 amino acids. The CDR3 loop is CATGTSGSTDTQYF. CDR3 bases: TGTGCCACCGGGACTAGCGGGAGCACAGATACGCAGTATTTT.

This clonotype appeared a few times. The gene calls are TRBV5-6 and TRBJ2-7, with TRBD1 matching 8 bases. The CDR3 runs to 14 residues. Germline V gene sequence: CDR1 SGHDT, CDR2 YYEEEE. V lost 4 bases, J lost 6 bases, and 9 bases stayed unmatched. The chain's CDR3 is CASSPGQGFREQYF. CDR3 bases: TGTGCCAGCAGCCCAGGACAGGGTTTTCGCGAGCAGTACTTC. Full variable domain (rest looked up from reference TRBV5-6 and TRBJ2-7): DAGVTQSPTHLIKTRGQQVTLRCSPKSGHDTVSWYQQALGQGPQFIFQYYEEEERQRGNFPDRFSGHQFPNYSSELNVNALLLGDSALYLCASSPGQGFREQYFGPGTRLTVT.